These 26 T cell receptor beta chains share one sample of origin, sequenced in a study of CXCR3-negative and CXCR3-positive naive CD8 T cells. The libraries of TRB cDNA were prepared using 5' RACE with UMI labels. TCRdb reprocessed the 5' RACE reads, with one entry per CDR3 protein and no DNA. The table lists tens of thousands of distinct CDR3 sequences. Sequencing input: naive CXCR3- CD8+ T cells from blood. The subset was: CD45RO-CCR7+CD27+CD95- naive CD8+ T cells lacking CXCR3 (TNR3-). The receptors here all came from a human donor in good health. Some clones in this sample may be carry-over from other donors' samples.

The chain's CDR3 is CSARGRGSYNEQFF. This chain connects TRBV20-1 to TRBJ2-1. Germline V CDR1 and CDR2: DFQATT, SNEGSKA (reference sequence). This CDR3 spans 14 amino acids.

The CDR3 sequence: CASSLEGMGSTEAFF. This chain uses TRBV5-1 with TRBJ1-1; TCRdb calls TRBD1, which cannot be checked without DNA. In germline, CDR1 is SGHRS, CDR2 YFSETQ. CDR3 length: 15 amino acids.

The chain uses TRBV20-1 and TRBJ2-7; without DNA, the TCRdb call of TRBD2 cannot be checked. This CDR3 is built from 12 residues. Looked up from germline, CDR1 is DFQATT and CDR2 is SNEGSKA (reference sequence). The CDR3 here is CSASLAEYEQYF.

The chain's CDR3 is CASSGGRNVYEQYF. V and J are TRBV12-3 or TRBV12-4 and TRBJ2-7; there is no DNA to check the TCRdb D call of TRBD1. This CDR3 spans 14 amino acids.

V is TRBV29-1 and J is TRBJ2-2; TCRdb picks TRBD2, but there is no DNA to check that call. The germline gives CDR1 SQVTM, CDR2 ANQGSEA. The CDR3 contains 14 residues. The CDR3 loop reads CSLDFEGNTGELFF.

The chain couples TRBV12-3 or TRBV12-4 to TRBJ1-1; TCRdb's assignment of TRBD1 cannot be checked, as there is no DNA. This CDR3 is built from 14 residues. CDR3 loop: CASSARQGGTEAFF.

The chain combines TRBV29-1 with TRBJ2-1; the TCRdb D gene call, TRBD1, has no DNA to confirm it. In germline, CDR1 is SQVTM, CDR2 ANQGSEA. The CDR3 runs 13 residues. The CDR3 reads CSGRGGDLDEQFF.

The J gene is TRBJ1-1, the V gene TRBV29-1. The CDR3 has 12 residues. CDR1 is SQVTM and CDR2 is ANQGSEA in the germline V gene. CDR3 sequence: CSVEAPNTEAFF.

This clonotype registers medium-sized by frequency. This chain joins TRBV7-6 and TRBJ2-1; TCRdb reports TRBD2, a call that lacks DNA to check it against. The germline V gene has CDR1 SGHVS and CDR2 FNYEAQ. The CDR3 spans 12 residues. The chain's CDR3 is CASSPRDNEQFF.

The gene calls are TRBV5-5 and TRBJ2-3. Germline V gene data show CDR1 as SGHKS and CDR2 as YYEKEE (reference sequence). This CDR3 region has 12 residues. CDR3 amino acids: CASRFVTDTQYF. The whole variable domain, remainder taken from reference TRBV5-5 and TRBJ2-3, is DAGVTQSPTHLIKTRGQQVTLRCSPISGHKSVSWYQQVLGQGPQFIFQYYEKEERGRGNFPDRFSARQFPNYSSELNVNALLLGDSALYLCASRFVTDTQYFGPGTRLTVL.

The chain has TRBV13 and TRBJ2-7; TCRdb selects TRBD2, and the lack of DNA leaves this call unchecked. This CDR3 is 14 amino acids long. Germline V gene sequence: CDR1 PRHDT, CDR2 FYEKMQ (reference sequence). The CDR3 is CASSYGSGNYEQYF.

The V call is TRBV28, the J call TRBJ2-5; TCRdb selects TRBD1, and the lack of DNA leaves this call unchecked. Per the germline V gene, CDR1 is MDHEN and CDR2 is SYDVKM. The CDR3 runs to 16 residues. CDR3 region: CASSPSPGSGSRTQYF.

The genes are TRBV19 and TRBJ1-1; TCRdb calls TRBD1, which cannot be checked without DNA. The CDR3 totals 16 residues. In germline, CDR1 is LNHDA, CDR2 SQIVND (reference sequence). CDR3 protein: CASSIGTVTAWTEAFF.

This chain connects TRBV29-1 to TRBJ2-2. Germline V CDR1 and CDR2: SQVTM, ANQGSEA. The CDR3 runs to 11 residues. The CDR3 protein is CSVDDGGELFF.

This rearrangement joins TRBV2 to TRBJ2-3; absent DNA, TCRdb's TRBD2 call cannot be checked. The CDR3 runs to 15 residues. Per the germline V gene, CDR1 is SNHLY and CDR2 is FYNNEI. The CDR3 sequence: CASPSGISGGDTQYF.

The rearrangement links TRBV28 to TRBJ2-6. This CDR3 is built from 17 residues. CDR1 is MDHEN, CDR2 SYDVKM, per germline. The CDR3 spells CASSLELSTSGANVLTF.

V usage is TRBV25-1 and J usage is TRBJ1-1. Germline V gene lookup returns CDR1 MGHDK and CDR2 SYGVNS. This CDR3 is built from 13 residues. CDR3 sequence: CASSEYQNTEAFF.

The genes are TRBV4-3 and TRBJ2-7; the TRBD2 assignment by TCRdb is unverifiable without DNA. This CDR3 comprises 18 residues. Germline V gives CDR1 LGHNA, CDR2 YSLEER. This chain's CDR3 is CASSQLAPGAGFSYEQYF.

The chain has TRBV14 and TRBJ1-1; TCRdb reports TRBD1, a call that lacks DNA to check it against. This CDR3 has 15 amino acids. The V gene's germline CDR1 is SGHDN and CDR2 FVKESK. This CDR3 is CASSQGGRSNTEAFF.

The rearrangement joins TRBV28 to TRBJ2-3; TCRdb proposes TRBD2, but this gene call is untestable without DNA. This CDR3 is built from 15 residues. In germline, CDR1 is MDHEN, CDR2 SYDVKM. The CDR3 loop reads CASSILATSTDTQYF.

This clonotype is classed as medium-sized by frequency. V and J are TRBV29-1 and TRBJ1-1. The germline V gene encodes CDR1 SQVTM and CDR2 ANQGSEA. The CDR3 loop spans 11 amino acids. The CDR3 is CSVEGGTEAFF.

The CDR3 here is CASSASGVTEAFF. The chain uses TRBV5-1 and TRBJ1-1. The CDR3 is 13 residues long. Germline assignment: CDR1 SGHRS and CDR2 YFSETQ.

This clonotype is medium-sized by frequency. J is TRBJ2-3 and V is TRBV29-1; TCRdb's assignment of TRBD1 cannot be checked, as there is no DNA. Per the germline V gene, CDR1 is SQVTM and CDR2 is ANQGSEA. This CDR3 region has 14 residues. CDR3 sequence reads: CSVETDPSTDTQYF.

V gene TRBV29-1 combines with J gene TRBJ2-7; the TCRdb D gene call, TRBD2, has no DNA to confirm it. The CDR3 runs 14 residues. CDR1 is SQVTM, CDR2 ANQGSEA, per germline. The CDR3 reads CSVVSGREMYEQYF.

The chain employs TRBV28 and TRBJ1-3; TCRdb picks TRBD1, but there is no DNA to check that call. Germline values: CDR1 MDHEN, CDR2 SYDVKM. This CDR3 region has 15 residues. The CDR3 sequence: CASRLTGSGGNTIYF.

The chain employs TRBV11-2 and TRBJ2-7; absent DNA, TCRdb's TRBD1 call cannot be checked. In germline, CDR1 is SGHAT, CDR2 FQNNGV. The CDR3 loop spans 15 amino acids. The CDR3 spells CASSPLPGAPYEQYF.